This TCR beta chain is from a study of graft-versus-host responses after intestinal transplantation. Looking at the study overall: Transplants given to recipients were multivisceral, liver-intestinal, or isolated intestinal. Each patient got anti-thymocyte globulin induction, then tacrolimus and steroids for around three years.

This CDR3 region has 16 residues. J was trimmed by 8 bases and V by 4 bases; bases with no gene match: 12. CDR1 and CDR2 from the germline V gene are LGHNA and YNFKEQ. Worth noting for this clone: Its antigen is not known.

TCRdb's copy holds only in-frame clones and misses some; the assay was immunoSEQ multiplex PCR. The sample holds just over 95,000 clones, around 90% seen once. This chain connects TRBV4-2 to TRBJ1-4; 8 bases agree with TRBD1. The sample was unstimulated CD4+ T cells sorted from spleen or lymph node cells, taken before intestinal transplant. The clonotype originates from a human donor who received an intestinal transplant. The CDR3 coding sequence is TGTGCCAGCAGCCGGGAAAACAGGGGGACGGGCGAAAAACTGTTTTTT. The encoded protein is CASSRENRGTGEKLFF.